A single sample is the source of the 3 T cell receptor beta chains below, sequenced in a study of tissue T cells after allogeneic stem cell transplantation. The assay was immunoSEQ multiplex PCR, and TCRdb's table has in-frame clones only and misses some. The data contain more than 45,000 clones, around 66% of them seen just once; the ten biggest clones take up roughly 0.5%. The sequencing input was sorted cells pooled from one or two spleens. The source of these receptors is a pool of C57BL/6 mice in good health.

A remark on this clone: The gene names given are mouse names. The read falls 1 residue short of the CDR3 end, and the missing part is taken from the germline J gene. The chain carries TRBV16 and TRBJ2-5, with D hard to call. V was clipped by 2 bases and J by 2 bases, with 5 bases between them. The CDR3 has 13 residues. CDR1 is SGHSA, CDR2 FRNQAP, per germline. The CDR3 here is CASSLIVQDTQYF. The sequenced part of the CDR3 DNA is TGTGCAAGCAGCTTAATCGTCCAAGACACCCAGTAC.

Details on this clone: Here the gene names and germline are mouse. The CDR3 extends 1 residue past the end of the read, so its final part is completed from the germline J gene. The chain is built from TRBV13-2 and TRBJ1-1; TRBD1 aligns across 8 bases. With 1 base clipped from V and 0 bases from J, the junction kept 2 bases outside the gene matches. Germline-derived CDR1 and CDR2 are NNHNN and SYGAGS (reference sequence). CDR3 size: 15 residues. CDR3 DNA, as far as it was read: TGTGCCAGCGGTGATCCAGGGGGCGCAAACACAGAAGTCTTC. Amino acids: CASGDPGGANTEVF. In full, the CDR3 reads CASGDPGGANTEVFF.

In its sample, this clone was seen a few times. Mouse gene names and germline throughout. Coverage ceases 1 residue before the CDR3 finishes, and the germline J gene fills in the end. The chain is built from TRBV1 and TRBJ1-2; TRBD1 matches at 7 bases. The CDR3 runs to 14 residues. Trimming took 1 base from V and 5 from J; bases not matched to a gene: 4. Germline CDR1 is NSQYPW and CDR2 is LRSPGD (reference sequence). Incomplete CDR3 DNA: TGCACCTGCAGTGCAGGGGCAGGGGGGTCCGACTACACC. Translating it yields CTCSAGAGGSDYT. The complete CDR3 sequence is CTCSAGAGGSDYTF.